This T cell receptor beta chain appears in the sequencing data of a study of CD8 T cells in ankylosing spondylitis. Germline CDR1 and CDR2: SQVTM and ANQGSEA. This CDR3 is built from 10 residues. V lost 4 bases and J 9 bases, leaving 9 bases between the germline ends. This clonotype was detected only a few times. Its antigen is still unknown. Overall study results and limits: There was a TCR beta motif, made of fewer than 10 highly homologous variants, that appeared characteristic of ankylosing spondylitis blood. According to the report, clones linked to the disease were significantly enriched in matched synovial fluid samples taken from ankylosing spondylitis patients. Relatively rare in peripheral blood, disease-linked clones were also CD8+.

A quantitative 5'-RACE method, one with molecular barcodes, was used to make TCR beta libraries. TCRdb fed the 5' RACE reads into MiXCR, producing one record per CDR3 protein. The sample records about 150,000 distinct CDR3 sequences, 25% to 35% being singletons. Sequences were obtained from synovial fluid, either unsorted or a sorted T cell fraction (not recorded which). The chain couples TRBV29-1 to TRBJ1-1, with D possibly TRBD1 on 6 matching bases. The sequence came from a male donor with ankylosing spondylitis. The CDR3 loop is CSVATGKAFF. The DNA of the CDR3 is TGCAGCGTTGCGACAGGCAAAGCTTTCTTT.